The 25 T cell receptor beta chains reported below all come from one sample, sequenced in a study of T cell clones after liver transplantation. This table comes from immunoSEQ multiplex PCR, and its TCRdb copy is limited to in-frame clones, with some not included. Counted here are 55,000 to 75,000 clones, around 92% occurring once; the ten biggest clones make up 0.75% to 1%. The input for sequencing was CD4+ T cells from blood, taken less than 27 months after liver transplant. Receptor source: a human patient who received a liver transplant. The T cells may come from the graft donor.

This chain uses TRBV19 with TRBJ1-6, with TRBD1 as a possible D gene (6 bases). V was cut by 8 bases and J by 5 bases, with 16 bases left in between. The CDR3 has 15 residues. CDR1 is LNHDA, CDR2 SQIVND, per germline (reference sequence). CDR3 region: CASSLFRDNNSPLHF. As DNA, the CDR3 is TGTGCCAGTTCGCTTTTCCGGGACAATAATTCACCCCTCCACTTT.

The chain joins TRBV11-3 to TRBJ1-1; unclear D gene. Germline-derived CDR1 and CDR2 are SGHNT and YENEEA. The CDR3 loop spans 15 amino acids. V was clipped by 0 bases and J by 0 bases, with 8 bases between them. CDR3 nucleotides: TGTGCCAGCAGCTTAGACGCGCCCATGAACACTGAAGCTTTCTTT. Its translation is CASSLDAPMNTEAFF.

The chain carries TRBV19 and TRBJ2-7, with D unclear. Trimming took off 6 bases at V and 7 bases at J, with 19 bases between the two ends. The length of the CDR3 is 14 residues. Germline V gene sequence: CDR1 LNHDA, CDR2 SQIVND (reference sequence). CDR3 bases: TGTGCCAGTAGCCTGACCTGGGATTCTGTAGAGCAGTACTTC. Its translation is CASSLTWDSVEQYF.

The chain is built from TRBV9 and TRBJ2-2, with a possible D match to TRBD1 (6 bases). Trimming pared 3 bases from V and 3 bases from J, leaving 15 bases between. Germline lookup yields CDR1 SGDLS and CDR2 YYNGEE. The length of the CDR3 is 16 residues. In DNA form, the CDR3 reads TGTGCCAGCAGCGCCCTTCCGGACAGCTACACCGGGGAGCTGTTTTTT. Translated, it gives CASSALPDSYTGELFF.

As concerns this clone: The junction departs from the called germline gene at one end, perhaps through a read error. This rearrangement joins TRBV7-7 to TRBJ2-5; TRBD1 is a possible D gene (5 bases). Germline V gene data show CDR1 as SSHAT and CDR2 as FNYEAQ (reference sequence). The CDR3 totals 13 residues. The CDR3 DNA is TGTGCTAGCAGCTTAAGCAGGGATGGGACCCAGTACTTC. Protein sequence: CASSLSRDGTQYF.

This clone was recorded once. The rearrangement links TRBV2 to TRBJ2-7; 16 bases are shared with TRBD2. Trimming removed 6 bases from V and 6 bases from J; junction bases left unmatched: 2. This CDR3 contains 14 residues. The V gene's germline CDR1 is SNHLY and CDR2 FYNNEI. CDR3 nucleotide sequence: TGTGCCAGCAGAGGGACTAGCGGGAGGGGCGAGCAGTACTTC. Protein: CASRGTSGRGEQYF.

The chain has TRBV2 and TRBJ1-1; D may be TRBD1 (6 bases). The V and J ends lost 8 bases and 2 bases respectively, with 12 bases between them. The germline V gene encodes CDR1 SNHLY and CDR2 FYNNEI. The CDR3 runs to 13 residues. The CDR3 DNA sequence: TGTGCCAGCCGGACAGACTACAACACTGAAGCTTTCTTT. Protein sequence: CASRTDYNTEAFF.

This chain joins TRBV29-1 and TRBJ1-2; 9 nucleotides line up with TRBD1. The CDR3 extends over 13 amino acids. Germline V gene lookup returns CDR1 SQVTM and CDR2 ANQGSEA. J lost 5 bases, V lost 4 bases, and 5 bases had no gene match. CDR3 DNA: TGCAGCGTTGCCAAGACAGGGGGATATGGCTACACCTTC. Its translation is CSVAKTGGYGYTF.

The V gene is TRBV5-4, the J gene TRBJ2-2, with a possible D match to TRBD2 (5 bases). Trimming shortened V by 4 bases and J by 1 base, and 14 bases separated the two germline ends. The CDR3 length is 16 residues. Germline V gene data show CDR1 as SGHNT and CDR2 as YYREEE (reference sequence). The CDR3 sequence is CASSKFNRGNTGELFF. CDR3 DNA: TGTGCCAGCAGCAAATTCAACCGGGGGAACACCGGGGAGCTGTTTTTT.

The chain's CDR3 is CASLTVLGTDFYGYTF. Written as DNA, the CDR3 is TGTGCCAGCCTGACGGTCCTCGGGACGGACTTTTATGGCTACACCTTC. The rearrangement links TRBV19 to TRBJ1-2; possible D gene TRBD1, 5 bases. V shed 9 bases and J shed 5 bases, with 25 bases lying between them. Germline CDR1 reads LNHDA; CDR2 reads SQIVND (reference sequence). The CDR3 totals 16 residues.

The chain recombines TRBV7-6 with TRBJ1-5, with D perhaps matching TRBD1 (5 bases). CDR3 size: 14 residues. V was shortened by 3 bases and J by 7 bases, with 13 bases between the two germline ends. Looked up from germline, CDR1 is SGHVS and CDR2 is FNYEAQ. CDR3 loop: CASSFGGYGQPQHF. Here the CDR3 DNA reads TGTGCCAGCAGCTTCGGGGGGTACGGGCAGCCCCAGCATTTT.

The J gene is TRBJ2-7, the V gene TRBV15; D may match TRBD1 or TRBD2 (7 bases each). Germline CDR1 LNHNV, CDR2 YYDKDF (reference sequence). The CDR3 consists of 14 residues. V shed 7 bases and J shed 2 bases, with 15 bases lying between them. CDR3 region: CATTPRGGAYEQYF. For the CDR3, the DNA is TGTGCCACCACTCCCAGGGGGGGGGCCTACGAGCAGTACTTC.

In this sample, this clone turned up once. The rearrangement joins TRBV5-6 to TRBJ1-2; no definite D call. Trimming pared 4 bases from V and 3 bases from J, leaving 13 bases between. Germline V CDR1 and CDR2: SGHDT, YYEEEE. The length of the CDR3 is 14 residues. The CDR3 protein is CASSTWNGDYGYTF. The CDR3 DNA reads TGTGCCAGCAGCACCTGGAACGGGGACTATGGCTACACCTTC.

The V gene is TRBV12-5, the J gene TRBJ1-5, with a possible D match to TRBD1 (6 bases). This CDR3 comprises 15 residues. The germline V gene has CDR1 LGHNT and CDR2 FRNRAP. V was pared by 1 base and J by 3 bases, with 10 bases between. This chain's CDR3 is CASGLEGEINQPQHF. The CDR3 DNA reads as TGTGCTAGTGGTTTGGAGGGGGAGATCAATCAGCCCCAGCATTTT.

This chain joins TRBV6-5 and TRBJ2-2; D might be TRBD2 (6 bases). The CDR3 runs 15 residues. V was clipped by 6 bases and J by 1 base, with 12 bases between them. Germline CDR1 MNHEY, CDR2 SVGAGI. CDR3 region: CASRTGLLNTGELFF. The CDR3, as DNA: TGTGCCAGCAGAACGGGACTTCTGAACACCGGGGAGCTGTTTTTT.

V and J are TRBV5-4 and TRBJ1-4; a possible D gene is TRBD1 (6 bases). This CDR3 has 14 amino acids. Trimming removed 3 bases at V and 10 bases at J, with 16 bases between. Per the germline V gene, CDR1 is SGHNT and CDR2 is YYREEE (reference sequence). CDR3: CASSSDDRRGKLFF. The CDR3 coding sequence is TGTGCCAGCAGCTCCGACGACAGGAGAGGAAAACTGTTTTTT.

This CDR3 is CASSQGGRDRGGYTF. As DNA, the CDR3 is TGTGCCAGCAGCCAAGGAGGCCGGGACAGGGGCGGCTACACCTTC. This chain connects TRBV4-2 to TRBJ1-2, with TRBD1 matching over 10 bases. The V gene's germline CDR1 is LGHNA and CDR2 YNFKEQ. Trimming at V came to 1 base and at J to 8 bases, leaving 7 bases not matched to a gene. This CDR3 is 15 amino acids long.

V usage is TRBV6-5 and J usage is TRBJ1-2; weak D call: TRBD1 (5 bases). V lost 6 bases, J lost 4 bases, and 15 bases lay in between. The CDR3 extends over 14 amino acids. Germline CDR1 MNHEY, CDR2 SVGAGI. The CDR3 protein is CASRPTGVLYGYTF. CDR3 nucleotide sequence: TGTGCCAGCAGACCCACGGGGGTTCTCTATGGCTACACCTTC.

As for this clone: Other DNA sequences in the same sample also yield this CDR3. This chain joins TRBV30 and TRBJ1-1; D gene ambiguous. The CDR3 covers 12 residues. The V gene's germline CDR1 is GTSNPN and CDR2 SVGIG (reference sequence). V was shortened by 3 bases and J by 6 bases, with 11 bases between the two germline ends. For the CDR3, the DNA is TGTGCCTGGAGAGCTCTTATCGCTGAAGCTTTCTTT. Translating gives CAWRALIAEAFF.

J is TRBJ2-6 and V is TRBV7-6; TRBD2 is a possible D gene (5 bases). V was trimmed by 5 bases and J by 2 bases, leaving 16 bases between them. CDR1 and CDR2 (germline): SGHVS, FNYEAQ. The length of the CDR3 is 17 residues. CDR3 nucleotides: TGTGCCAGCAGCCCATCCGAGGGTAGAGCTGGGGCCAACGTCCTGACTTTC. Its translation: CASSPSEGRAGANVLTF.

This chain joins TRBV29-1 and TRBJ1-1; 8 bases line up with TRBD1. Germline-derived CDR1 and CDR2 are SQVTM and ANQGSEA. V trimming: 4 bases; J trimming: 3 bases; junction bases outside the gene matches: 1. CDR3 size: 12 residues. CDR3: CSVAGGDTEAFF. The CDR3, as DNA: TGCAGCGTTGCAGGGGGCGACACTGAAGCTTTCTTT. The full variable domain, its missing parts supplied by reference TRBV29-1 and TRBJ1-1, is SAVISQKPSRDICQRGTSLTIQCQVDSQVTMMFWYRQQPGQSLTLIATANQGSEATYESGFVIDKFPISRPNLTFSTLTVSNMSPEDSSIYLCSVAGGDTEAFFGQGTRLTVV.

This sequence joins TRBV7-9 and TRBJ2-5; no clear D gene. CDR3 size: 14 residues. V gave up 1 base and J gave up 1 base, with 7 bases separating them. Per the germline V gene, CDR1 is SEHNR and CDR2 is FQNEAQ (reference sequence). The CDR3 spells CASSLGLRQETQYF. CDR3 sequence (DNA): TGTGCCAGCAGCTTAGGGTTGCGCCAAGAGACCCAGTACTTC.

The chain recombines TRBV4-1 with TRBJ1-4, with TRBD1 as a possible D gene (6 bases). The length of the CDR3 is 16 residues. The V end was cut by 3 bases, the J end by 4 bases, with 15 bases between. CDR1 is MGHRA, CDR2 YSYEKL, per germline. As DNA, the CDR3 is TGCGCCAGCAGCCAGACACCAGGGGTCGGTAATGAAAAACTGTTTTTT. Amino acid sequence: CASSQTPGVGNEKLFF.

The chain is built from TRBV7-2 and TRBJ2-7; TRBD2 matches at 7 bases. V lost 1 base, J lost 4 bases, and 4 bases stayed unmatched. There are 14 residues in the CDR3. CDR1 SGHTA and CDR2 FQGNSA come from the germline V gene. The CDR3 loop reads CASSLGGSGYEQYF. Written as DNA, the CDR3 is TGTGCCAGCAGCTTAGGCGGGAGCGGGTACGAGCAGTACTTC.

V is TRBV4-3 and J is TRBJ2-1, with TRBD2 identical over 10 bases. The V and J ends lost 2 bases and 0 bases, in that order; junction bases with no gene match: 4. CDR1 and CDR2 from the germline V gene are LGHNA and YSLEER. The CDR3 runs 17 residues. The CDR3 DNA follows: TGCGCCAGCAGCCAACACCCTAGCGGGAGCTCCTACAATGAGCAGTTCTTC. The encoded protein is CASSQHPSGSSYNEQFF.